What follows are 31 T cell receptor beta chains derived from one specimen sequenced in a study of blood T cells in healthy people across ages. Through a sample-barcoded 5' primer and a J-beta primer mix, a second PCR was run for roughly 7 to 11 cycles. TCRdb ran MiXCR on the 5' RACE reads and lists one entry per CDR3 protein. This sample has 1.2 million to 1.5 million distinct CDR3 sequences; around 59% occur once, and the top ten carry more than 6%. The sequenced sample was blood. Source of these receptors: a young man in good health.

This sequence joins TRBV7-2 and TRBJ2-7, with D tentatively TRBD2 (5 bases). From germline, CDR1 is SGHTA and CDR2 FQGNSA. V dropped 8 bases and J dropped 7 bases, with 18 bases sitting between them. The CDR3 spans 13 residues. CDR3 loop: CASHGVSYNEQYF. The CDR3 coding sequence is TGTGCCAGCCACGGGGTTTCCTACAATGAGCAGTACTTC.

The rearrangement joins TRBV20-1 to TRBJ2-3; D remains ambiguous. The CDR3 is 16 residues long. Germline CDR1 is DFQATT and CDR2 is SNEGSKA (reference sequence). Trimming took off 1 base at V and 2 bases at J, with 16 bases between the two ends. CDR3 nucleotides: TGCAGTGCTAGAGGAATCGGTAGGGCCTCCACAGATACGCAGTATTTT. This codes for CSARGIGRASTDTQYF.

The chain has TRBV20-1 and TRBJ2-1, with 11 bases aligning to TRBD2. The J segment lost 2 bases and the V segment lost 5 bases, leaving 2 bases of the junction unmatched. The germline V gene has CDR1 DFQATT and CDR2 SNEGSKA (reference sequence). The CDR3 spans 14 residues. CDR3 nucleotides: TGCAGTGCTCCGACTAGCGGGGCCTACAATGAGCAGTTCTTC. Its protein product is CSAPTSGAYNEQFF.

The chain links TRBV29-1 to TRBJ2-7; 8 bases are a match to TRBD1. The V segment lost 1 base and the J segment 3 bases; nucleotides outside the gene matches: 8. The germline gives CDR1 SQVTM, CDR2 ANQGSEA. The CDR3 covers 15 residues. CDR3 residues: CSVEGGQGSIYEQYF. The CDR3 nucleotides are TGCAGCGTTGAAGGTGGACAGGGTTCGATCTACGAGCAGTACTTC.

This clonotype was counted a few times. The V call is TRBV29-1, the J call TRBJ2-3; unclear D gene. V gave up 6 bases and J gave up 2 bases, with 12 bases separating them. This CDR3 region has 13 residues. CDR1 is SQVTM and CDR2 is ANQGSEA in the germline V gene. CDR3 nucleotide sequence: TGCAGCGTCCCCGCCGCCGACACAGATACGCAGTATTTT. It encodes CSVPAADTDTQYF.

V and J are TRBV7-2 and TRBJ2-7; D gene unclear. The J call may be faulty, since TRBJ2-1 better matches the DNA end. Germline-derived CDR1 and CDR2 are SGHTA and FQGNSA. This CDR3 has 14 residues. The CDR3 loop reads CASRMRSSYNEQFF. The CDR3 DNA is TGTGCCAGCAGGATGAGGTCGTCTTACAATGAGCAGTTCTTC.

The chain combines TRBV11-2 with TRBJ2-7; D is perhaps TRBD1 (6 bases). With the DNA end fitting TRBJ2-5 better, the J assignment may be wrong. This CDR3 contains 15 residues. The germline V gene encodes CDR1 SGHAT and CDR2 FQNNGV. Here the CDR3 reads CASSLFDRLEETQYF. CDR3 DNA sequence: TGTGCCAGCAGCTTATTTGACAGGTTGGAAGAGACCCAGTACTTC.

This chain connects TRBV7-9 to TRBJ2-5; D remains ambiguous. Germline V lookup: CDR1 SEHNR, CDR2 FQNEAQ (reference sequence). The CDR3 is 12 residues long. V lost 7 bases to trimming and J lost 0 bases, with 6 bases between them. CDR3 amino acids: CASTAYQETQYF. As DNA, the CDR3 is TGTGCCAGCACAGCGTACCAAGAGACCCAGTACTTC.

The chain carries TRBV11-2 and TRBJ2-1, with D uncertain. This CDR3 comprises 11 residues. The V end was cut by 1 base, the J end by 13 bases, with 8 bases between. Germline V lookup: CDR1 SGHAT, CDR2 FQNNGV. CDR3 protein: CASSLGTHQFF. In DNA, the CDR3 is TGTGCCAGCAGCTTAGGTACTCACCAGTTCTTC.

This chain links TRBV28 with TRBJ1-2; no firm D call. Germline V gene sequence: CDR1 MDHEN, CDR2 SYDVKM. The CDR3 is 17 residues long. The germline V and J ends were trimmed by 4 bases and 0 bases, with 18 bases remaining between them. The CDR3: CASSSQVRNRSNYGYTF. The CDR3, as DNA: TGTGCCAGCAGTTCCCAAGTCCGGAATCGGTCTAACTATGGCTACACCTTC.

The chain uses TRBV29-1 and TRBJ2-4; TRBD1 matches at 11 bases. The J call may not be correct, given that the DNA end is closer to TRBJ2-7. This CDR3 has 14 amino acids. Germline assignment: CDR1 SQVTM and CDR2 ANQGSEA. Written as DNA, the CDR3 is TGCAGCGTTGAACCGGGACAGGGGGGTGGCGAGCAGTACTTC. Translating it yields CSVEPGQGGGEQYF.

This clonotype has a handful of counts. The J gene is TRBJ1-2, the V gene TRBV7-9; no clear D. CDR3 length: 14 amino acids. The germline V and J ends were trimmed by 7 bases and 4 bases, with 16 bases remaining between them. The germline gives CDR1 SEHNR, CDR2 FQNEAQ (reference sequence). This CDR3 is CASTTTGRSYGYTF. The CDR3 DNA reads TGTGCCAGCACCACCACGGGGAGATCCTATGGCTACACCTTC.

The chain joins TRBV27 to TRBJ2-1; 13 bases are a match to TRBD2. CDR3 size: 15 residues. Per the germline V gene, CDR1 is MNHEY and CDR2 is SMNVEV (reference sequence). V dropped 4 bases and J dropped 7; count of bases not matched to a gene: 4. CDR3 sequence: CASSSLAGGRNEQFF. The CDR3, as DNA: TGTGCCAGCAGTTCACTAGCGGGAGGGAGGAATGAGCAGTTCTTC.

This chain connects TRBV20-1 to TRBJ2-7, with TRBD2 identical over 13 bases. The CDR3 contains 15 residues. With V trimmed by 3 bases and J by 5 bases, 7 bases remained unmatched. Per germline, CDR1 DFQATT and CDR2 SNEGSKA (reference sequence). The CDR3 region is CSARGGLAGINEQYF. CDR3 bases: TGCAGTGCTAGGGGGGGACTAGCGGGAATCAACGAGCAGTACTTC.

The V gene is TRBV5-1, the J gene TRBJ2-1, with 9 positions matching TRBD2. Germline loops: CDR1 SGHRS, CDR2 YFSETQ. This CDR3 comprises 17 residues. V gave up 4 bases and J gave up 2 bases; unmatched junction bases: 10. The CDR3 sequence is CASSPGLARGTYNEQFF. The CDR3, as DNA: TGCGCCAGCAGCCCAGGACTAGCGAGGGGAACCTACAATGAGCAGTTCTTC. Using reference TRBV5-1 and TRBJ2-1 for the parts outside the CDR3, the full variable domain is KAGVTQTPRYLIKTRGQQVTLSCSPISGHRSVSWYQQTPGQGLQFLFEYFSETQRNKGNFPGRFSGRQFSNSRSEMNVSTLELGDSALYLCASSPGLARGTYNEQFFGPGTRLTVL.

CDR3 DNA sequence: TGCAGCGTTGAAGATGAAGGGGGCTACGAGCAGTACTTC. This sequence encodes CSVEDEGGYEQYF. V usage is TRBV29-1 and J usage is TRBJ2-7, with a weak D call TRBD1 (6 bases). CDR1 is SQVTM, CDR2 ANQGSEA, per germline. V was cut by 0 bases and J by 3 bases, with 9 bases left in between. This CDR3 has 13 residues.

This clonotype was recorded many times. V is TRBV20-1 and J is TRBJ1-2; 7 nucleotides line up with TRBD1. The CDR3 is made up of 12 amino acids. The V segment lost 6 bases and the J segment 6 bases; nucleotides outside the gene matches: 7. Germline V lookup: CDR1 DFQATT, CDR2 SNEGSKA (reference sequence). Here the CDR3 reads CSAPDRVNGYTF. CDR3 sequence (DNA): TGCAGTGCCCCTGACAGGGTGAATGGCTACACCTTC.

The rearrangement joins TRBV12-3 or TRBV12-4 to TRBJ1-2; the match to TRBD1 covers 11 bases. The CDR3 length is 14 residues. The V and J ends lost 6 bases and 6 bases, in that order; junction bases with no gene match: 6. Written as DNA, the CDR3 is TGTGCCAGCAGAACCGGGACAGGGGGGCATGGCTACACCTTC. Its translation is CASRTGTGGHGYTF.

The chain couples TRBV7-2 to TRBJ2-3; D is undetermined. From germline, CDR1 is SGHTA and CDR2 FQGNSA. V gave up 3 bases and J gave up 4 bases, with 17 bases separating them. The CDR3 extends over 16 amino acids. The CDR3 sequence is CASSLEHLLGSDTQYF. CDR3 in DNA: TGTGCCAGCAGCTTGGAACATTTGTTGGGATCAGATACGCAGTATTTT.

Only a few counts were recorded for this clonotype. The chain employs TRBV7-2 and TRBJ2-1; 13 bases are shared with TRBD2. Germline V gene sequence: CDR1 SGHTA, CDR2 FQGNSA. This CDR3 contains 15 residues. The J segment lost 5 bases and the V segment lost 4 bases, leaving 2 bases of the junction unmatched. The CDR3 here is CASSWTSGRNNEQFF. CDR3 bases: TGTGCCAGCAGCTGGACTAGCGGGAGAAACAATGAGCAGTTCTTC.

This chain connects TRBV6-2 or TRBV6-3 to TRBJ1-5; 7 nucleotides agree with TRBD1. The CDR3 is made up of 17 amino acids. Germline trimming cut 6 bases from V and 0 bases from J; bases unmatched to any gene: 11. Germline CDR1 MNHEY, CDR2 SVGEGT. The DNA for the CDR3 is TGTGCCAGCAGCCACCTTAGGGGGCTTCTTAGCAATCAGCCCCAGCATTTT. This encodes CASSHLRGLLSNQPQHF.

The V call is TRBV6-6, the J call TRBJ2-4, with D perhaps TRBD2 (5 bases). Gene TRBJ2-7 matches the end of the DNA better, so the J call may be wrong. Per the germline V gene, CDR1 is MNHNY and CDR2 is SVGAGI (reference sequence). This CDR3 has 15 residues. The CDR3: CASSEGEWESYEQYF. The CDR3 DNA is TGTGCCAGCAGTGAGGGCGAATGGGAGAGCTACGAGCAGTACTTC.

The chain carries TRBV7-9 and TRBJ2-1; TRBD2 is a possible D gene (6 bases). Germline CDR1 reads SEHNR; CDR2 reads FQNEAQ (reference sequence). Trimming cost V 5 bases and J 2 bases, with 16 bases left between them. There are 16 residues in the CDR3. The CDR3 bases are TGTGCCAGCAGCCAACCTCTAGCGCCGACCTACAATGAGCAGTTCTTC. Protein sequence: CASSQPLAPTYNEQFF.

This clonotype turned up a few times. The V and J genes are TRBV20-1 and TRBJ2-5; TRBD1 is a possible D gene (5 bases). The CDR3 is 12 amino acids. CDR1 and CDR2 (germline): DFQATT, SNEGSKA (reference sequence). With 6 bases removed from V and 6 bases from J, the gap between germline ends came to 14 bases. CDR3 region: CSAPTGAKTQYF. For the CDR3, the DNA is TGCAGTGCCCCGACTGGGGCTAAGACCCAGTACTTC.

This clonotype has just a few counts. The V call is TRBV4-3, the J call TRBJ2-2; a weak D match, TRBD2 (6 bases). CDR1 is LGHNA and CDR2 is YSLEER in the germline V gene. This CDR3 spans 17 amino acids. Trimming took off 2 bases at V and 7 bases at J, with 20 bases between the two ends. The CDR3 DNA reads TGCGCCAGCAGCCAATCTCCCGCTAGCGCCCGGGGCGGGGAGCTGTTTTTT. It specifies CASSQSPASARGGELFF.

A single count supports this clonotype. The chain carries TRBV6-5 and TRBJ2-1; D unclear. V lost 2 bases and J 9 bases, leaving 17 bases between the germline ends. This CDR3 is 15 amino acids long. Germline V lookup: CDR1 MNHEY, CDR2 SVGAGI. The CDR3 nucleotides are TGTGCCAGCAGTTACGACCAACCTACATATAGTGAGCAGTTCTTC. Amino acid sequence: CASSYDQPTYSEQFF.

This clonotype was seen more than once but under ten times. This rearrangement joins TRBV7-9 to TRBJ1-6; no clear D gene. V lost 5 bases, J lost 0 bases, and 8 bases lay in between. CDR1 SEHNR and CDR2 FQNEAQ come from the germline V gene (reference sequence). This CDR3 region has 15 residues. For the CDR3, the DNA is TGTGCCAGCAGCCCCGCCAGCTCCTATAATTCACCCCTCCACTTT. Its translation: CASSPASSYNSPLHF.

This clonotype was counted a single time. The V call is TRBV5-5, the J call TRBJ2-7, with 8 bases identical to TRBD1. Germline V gene lookup returns CDR1 SGHKS and CDR2 YYEKEE (reference sequence). J lost 2 bases, V lost 3 bases, and 10 bases had no gene match. The CDR3 consists of 16 residues. The CDR3, as DNA: TGTGCCAGCAGCTCCAACCCTGGACAGGGAACCTACGAGCAGTACTTC. Translation: CASSSNPGQGTYEQYF.

This rearrangement joins TRBV29-1 to TRBJ1-1; TRBD1 aligns across 11 bases. V lost 4 bases and J lost 5; bases outside the gene matches: 9. There are 15 residues in the CDR3. Germline V lookup: CDR1 SQVTM, CDR2 ANQGSEA. As DNA, the CDR3 is TGCAGCGTTGCTGGAGGGACAGGGGGTGGTACTGAAGCTTTCTTT. It translates to CSVAGGTGGGTEAFF.

The V and J genes are TRBV20-1 and TRBJ2-4; 9 nucleotides match TRBD2. The V gene's germline CDR1 is DFQATT and CDR2 SNEGSKA (reference sequence). The CDR3 is 13 residues long. J lost 4 bases, V lost 5 bases, and 3 bases had no gene match. The CDR3 reads CSAPTSGKNIQYF. CDR3 bases: TGCAGTGCTCCGACTAGCGGTAAAAACATTCAGTACTTC.

About this clonotype: A junction end diverges from the germline sequence, so it may reflect a read error. V gene TRBV2 combines with J gene TRBJ2-5, with D perhaps TRBD2 (7 bases). The CDR3 is 14 residues long. Germline lookup yields CDR1 SNHLY and CDR2 FYNNEI. This chain's CDR3 is CVSPGGPGFGTQYF. In DNA form, the CDR3 reads TGTGTCAGCCCCGGGGGGCCTGGTTTTGGGACCCAGTACTTC.